Shown below are 10 T cell receptor beta chains from a single sample sequenced in a study of response to subunit inactivated influenza vaccine. MiXCR, applied by TCRdb to the RT-PCR reads, yields one record per CDR3 protein. Of 500,000 to 600,000 distinct CDR3 sequences listed, over 10% were seen once; the top ten hold around 13%. This sample comprised PBMCs from blood, obtained 35 to 45 days after vaccination. The origin of the receptors is a man over 45 who received an inactivated influenza vaccine.

This clonotype was seen a handful of times. V and J are TRBV5-1 and TRBJ2-3; 10 bases agree with TRBD2. The CDR3 totals 15 residues. The trim removed 1 base at V and 4 bases at J, leaving 3 bases unmatched. From germline, CDR1 is SGHRS and CDR2 YFSETQ. This chain's CDR3 is CASSLTSGESDTQYF. The CDR3 DNA is TGCGCCAGCAGCTTGACTAGCGGGGAATCAGATACGCAGTATTTT. The full variable domain, in which reference TRBV5-1 and TRBJ2-3 provide the parts outside the CDR3, is KAGVTQTPRYLIKTRGQQVTLSCSPISGHRSVSWYQQTPGQGLQFLFEYFSETQRNKGNFPGRFSGRQFSNSRSEMNVSTLELGDSALYLCASSLTSGESDTQYFGPGTRLTVL.

The chain carries TRBV27 and TRBJ2-7; no definite D call. This CDR3 region has 15 residues. The germline gives CDR1 MNHEY, CDR2 SMNVEV (reference sequence). V was cut by 0 bases and J by 3 bases, with 12 bases left in between. The CDR3 loop is CASSLSPDGNYEQYF. The CDR3 DNA is TGTGCCAGCAGTTTATCCCCGGACGGAAACTACGAGCAGTACTTC.

This clonotype was counted a few times. The chain uses TRBV20-1 and TRBJ2-7, with D maybe TRBD2 (5 bases). The germline V gene has CDR1 DFQATT and CDR2 SNEGSKA (reference sequence). Trimming removed 3 bases at V and 3 bases at J, with 21 bases between. The CDR3 spans 16 residues. CDR3 sequence: CSARGARFGDLYEQYF. The CDR3 DNA sequence: TGCAGTGCTAGGGGCGCAAGGTTCGGGGATCTCTACGAGCAGTACTTC.

This clonotype came up a few times. The chain recombines TRBV20-1 with TRBJ2-5, with 11 bases lining up with TRBD2. Germline CDR1 DFQATT, CDR2 SNEGSKA (reference sequence). Germline trimming cut 1 base from V and 4 bases from J; bases unmatched to any gene: 8. CDR3 length: 16 amino acids. The CDR3: CSARGGSGGDGETQYF. The CDR3 bases are TGCAGTGCTAGAGGGGGTAGCGGGGGGGATGGAGAGACCCAGTACTTC.

This clonotype was counted many times. The chain combines TRBV28 with TRBJ2-7; 8 bases are shared with TRBD1. Germline V lookup: CDR1 MDHEN, CDR2 SYDVKM. This CDR3 has 15 residues. V lost 4 bases and J lost 7; bases outside the gene matches: 12. The CDR3 DNA sequence: TGTGCCAGCAGTTCATCCGGGACAGGAGCGACTGAGCAGTACTTC. This translates into CASSSSGTGATEQYF.

This chain connects TRBV4-1 to TRBJ1-2; D uncertain. The ends were cut back, 1 base at V and 0 bases at J, with 9 bases in the middle. In germline, CDR1 is MGHRA, CDR2 YSYEKL. The CDR3 is 15 amino acids. The CDR3 DNA is TGCGCCAGCAGCCAAGTAGTGGTAACTAACTATGGCTACACCTTC. Protein product: CASSQVVVTNYGYTF.

This clonotype was seen more than once but under ten times. The chain uses TRBV2 and TRBJ2-1; D is unresolved. Germline CDR1 reads SNHLY; CDR2 reads FYNNEI. CDR3 size: 13 residues. V lost 2 bases, J lost 3 bases, and 5 bases lay in between. The CDR3 loop reads CASSELGYNEQFF. The CDR3 DNA reads as TGTGCCAGCAGTGAATTGGGCTACAATGAGCAGTTCTTC.

This clonotype came up many times. CDR3 sequence (DNA): TGTGCCAGCAGCACGGGACAGCCAAAAGAGACCCAGTACTTC. Translation gives CASSTGQPKETQYF. The V call is TRBV7-9, the J call TRBJ2-5; TRBD1 agrees at 7 bases. This CDR3 contains 14 residues. CDR1 and CDR2 (germline): SEHNR, FQNEAQ (reference sequence). V was clipped by 5 bases and J by 3 bases; unmatched bases: 6.

This clonotype appeared a few times. The chain combines TRBV18 with TRBJ2-5, with 12 bases aligning to TRBD2. V dropped 5 bases and J dropped 5; count of bases not matched to a gene: 3. From germline, CDR1 is KGHSH and CDR2 LQKENI. This CDR3 is built from 14 residues. The CDR3 nucleotides are TGTGCCAGCTCATTGACTAGCGGGAGCGAGACCCAGTACTTC. Protein: CASSLTSGSETQYF.

There are many counts of this clonotype. This rearrangement joins TRBV9 to TRBJ1-2; D is unresolved. Trimming stripped 0 bases from V and 1 base from J, with 4 bases between. The CDR3 runs 13 residues. Germline V gene sequence: CDR1 SGDLS, CDR2 YYNGEE. DNA of the CDR3: TGTGCCAGCAGCGTAGTTAGTAACTATGGCTACACCTTC. It yields the protein CASSVVSNYGYTF.